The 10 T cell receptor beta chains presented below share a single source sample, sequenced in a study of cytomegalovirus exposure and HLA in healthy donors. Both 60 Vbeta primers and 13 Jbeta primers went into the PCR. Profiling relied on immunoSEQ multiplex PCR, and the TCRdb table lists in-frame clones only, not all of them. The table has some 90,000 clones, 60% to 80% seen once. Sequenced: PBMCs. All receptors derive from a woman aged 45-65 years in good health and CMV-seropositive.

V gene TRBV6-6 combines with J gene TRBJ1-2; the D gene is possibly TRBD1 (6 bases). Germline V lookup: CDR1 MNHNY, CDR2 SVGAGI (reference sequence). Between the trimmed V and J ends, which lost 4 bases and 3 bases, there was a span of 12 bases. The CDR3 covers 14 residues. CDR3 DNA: TGTGCCAGCAGTTCCCCGGCAGGGGACTATGGCTACACCTTC. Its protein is CASSSPAGDYGYTF.

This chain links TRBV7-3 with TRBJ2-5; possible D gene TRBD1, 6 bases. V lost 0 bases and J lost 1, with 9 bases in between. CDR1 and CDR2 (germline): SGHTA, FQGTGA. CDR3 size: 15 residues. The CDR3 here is CASSLTAGVQETQYF. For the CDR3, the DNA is TGTGCCAGCAGCTTAACGGCAGGGGTCCAAGAGACCCAGTACTTC.

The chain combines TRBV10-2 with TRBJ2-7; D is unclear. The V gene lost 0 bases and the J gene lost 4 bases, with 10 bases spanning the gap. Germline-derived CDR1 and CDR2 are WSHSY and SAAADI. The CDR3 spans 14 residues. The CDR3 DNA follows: TGCGCCAGCAGTGAGTCTCACAGCTCTTACGAGCAGTACGTC. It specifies CASSESHSSYEQYV.

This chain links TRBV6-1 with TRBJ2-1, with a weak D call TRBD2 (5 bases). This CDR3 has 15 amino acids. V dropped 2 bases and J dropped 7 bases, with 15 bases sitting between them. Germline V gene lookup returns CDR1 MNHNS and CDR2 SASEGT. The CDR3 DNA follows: TGTGCCAGCAGTGAATTGGCGGGCCCGAAAAATGAGCAGTTCTTC. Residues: CASSELAGPKNEQFF.

CDR3 sequence reads: CASSHTGTQNTEAFF. Written as DNA, the CDR3 is TGCGCCAGCAGCCACACCGGGACACAGAACACTGAAGCTTTCTTT. The V and J genes are TRBV4-1 and TRBJ1-1; tentatively, D is TRBD1 (6 bases). Per the germline V gene, CDR1 is MGHRA and CDR2 is YSYEKL. V was clipped by 3 bases and J by 1 base, with 12 bases between them. The CDR3 runs to 15 residues.

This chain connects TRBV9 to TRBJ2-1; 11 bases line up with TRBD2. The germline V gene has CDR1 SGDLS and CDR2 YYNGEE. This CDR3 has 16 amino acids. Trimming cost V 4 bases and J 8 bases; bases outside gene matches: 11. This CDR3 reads CASSPTGLADRDEQFF. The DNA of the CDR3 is TGTGCCAGCAGCCCCACGGGACTAGCGGATCGGGATGAGCAGTTCTTC.

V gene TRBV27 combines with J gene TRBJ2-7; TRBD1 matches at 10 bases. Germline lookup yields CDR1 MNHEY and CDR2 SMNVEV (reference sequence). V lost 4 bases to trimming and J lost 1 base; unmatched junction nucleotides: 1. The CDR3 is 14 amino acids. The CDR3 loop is CASSWTGGSYEQYF. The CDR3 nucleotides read TGTGCCAGCAGTTGGACAGGGGGTTCCTACGAGCAGTACTTC.

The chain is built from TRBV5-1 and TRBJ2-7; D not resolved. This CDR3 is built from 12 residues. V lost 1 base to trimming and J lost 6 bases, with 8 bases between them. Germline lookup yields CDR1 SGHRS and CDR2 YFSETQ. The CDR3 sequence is CASSLNQVEQYF. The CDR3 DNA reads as TGCGCCAGCAGCTTGAATCAGGTCGAGCAGTACTTC.

CDR3 protein: CASSEYWAAGWEAFF. Here the CDR3 DNA reads TGTGCCAGCAGTGAATACTGGGCCGCGGGTTGGGAAGCTTTCTTT. The gene calls are TRBV6-1 and TRBJ1-1; the D is unclear. The CDR3 runs to 15 residues. Germline loops: CDR1 MNHNS, CDR2 SASEGT. The V end was cut by 2 bases, the J end by 8 bases, with 18 bases between.

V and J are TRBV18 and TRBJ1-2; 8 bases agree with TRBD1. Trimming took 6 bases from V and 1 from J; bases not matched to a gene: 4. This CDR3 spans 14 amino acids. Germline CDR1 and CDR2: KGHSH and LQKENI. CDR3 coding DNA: TGTGCCAGCTCCGGACAGGGTTTTAACTATGGCTACACCTTC. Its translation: CASSGQGFNYGYTF. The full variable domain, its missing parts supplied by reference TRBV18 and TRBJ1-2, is NAGVMQNPRHLVRRRGQEARLRCSPMKGHSHVYWYRQLPEEGLKFMVYLQKENIIDESGMPKERFSAEFPKEGPSILRIQQVVRGDSAAYFCASSGQGFNYGYTFGSGTRLTVV.